The 9 T cell receptor beta chains listed next were all sequenced from one sample in a study of blood T cell repertoires in COVID-19. The table came from immunoSEQ multiplex PCR; TCRdb's copy has only in-frame clones and leaves some out. The sample records just over 300,000 clones, just over 85% being singletons. Material for sequencing was PBMCs or T cells enriched from blood (not recorded which). The receptors were sampled from a man aged 30 to 45 who had recovered from COVID-19.

As DNA, the CDR3 is TGTGCCAGCAGTCGGGAGTCTGAGCAGTTCTTC. Amino acid sequence: CASSRESEQFF. The V and J genes are TRBV6-5 and TRBJ2-1; TRBD2 might be the D (6 bases). Germline lookup yields CDR1 MNHEY and CDR2 SVGAGI. The CDR3 is made up of 11 amino acids. The germline V and J ends were trimmed by 5 bases and 9 bases, with 8 bases remaining between them.

The V call is TRBV29-1, the J call TRBJ2-7, with D tentatively TRBD1 (5 bases). The CDR3 has 14 amino acids. Between the trimmed V and J ends, which lost 6 bases and 5 bases, there was a span of 20 bases. Germline CDR1 reads SQVTM; CDR2 reads ANQGSEA. The CDR3 sequence: CSVRPQGFPDEQYF. CDR3 in DNA: TGCAGCGTGAGACCCCAGGGTTTCCCCGACGAGCAGTACTTC.

The CDR3 region has the DNA TGCGCCAGCAGCCTCTCGGGACTGGAAGCTTTCTTT. Translation gives CASSLSGLEAFF. The chain recombines TRBV4-1 with TRBJ1-1; a possible D gene is TRBD1 (5 bases). There are 12 residues in the CDR3. From germline, CDR1 is MGHRA and CDR2 YSYEKL. The V end was cut by 4 bases, the J end by 8 bases, with 11 bases between.

The chain combines TRBV11-2 with TRBJ2-5, with D possibly being TRBD1 (5 bases). The germline V gene has CDR1 SGHAT and CDR2 FQNNGV. V was pared by 2 bases and J by 2 bases, with 9 bases between. The CDR3 has 14 residues. CDR3 sequence (DNA): TGTGCCAGCAGCTTAACTGCAGGGCAAGAGACCCAGTACTTC. As protein: CASSLTAGQETQYF.

This clone came up once. The rearrangement links TRBV30 to TRBJ2-1; 10 nucleotides agree with TRBD2. V lost 4 bases to trimming and J lost 9 bases; unmatched junction nucleotides: 9. Germline CDR1 reads GTSNPN; CDR2 reads SVGIG (reference sequence). The CDR3 spans 14 residues. The CDR3 sequence is CAWTSWGTSAEQFF. The DNA of the CDR3 is TGTGCCTGGACGAGTTGGGGGACTAGCGCTGAGCAGTTCTTC.

The chain carries TRBV4-2 and TRBJ1-2; TRBD1 aligns across 10 bases. J lost 2 bases, V lost 5 bases, and 5 bases had no gene match. The germline CDR1 and CDR2 sequences are LGHNA and YNFKEQ. CDR3 length: 15 residues. The CDR3 loop is CASSVPDRGNYGYTF. The CDR3 DNA reads TGTGCCAGCAGCGTCCCGGACAGGGGGAACTATGGCTACACCTTC.

This chain joins TRBV10-2 and TRBJ2-7, with 9 nucleotides matching TRBD1. Trimming removed 8 bases from V and 1 base from J; junction bases left unmatched: 3. Germline CDR1 and CDR2: WSHSY and SAAADI. The CDR3 extends over 13 amino acids. CDR3 DNA: TGCGCCAGCGGACAGGGGATTTCCTACGAGCAGTACTTC. It yields the protein CASGQGISYEQYF.

The V and J genes are TRBV28 and TRBJ2-2; possible D gene TRBD1, 6 bases. Germline assignment: CDR1 MDHEN and CDR2 SYDVKM. The CDR3 contains 16 residues. V was clipped by 6 bases and J by 3 bases, with 17 bases between them. CDR3 region: CASSSGQTIYTGELFF. The DNA of the CDR3 is TGTGCCAGCAGCAGCGGACAGACGATTTACACCGGGGAGCTGTTTTTT.

The CDR3 sequence is CAWSVTRTEAFF. CDR3 DNA sequence: TGTGCCTGGAGTGTAACTAGAACTGAAGCTTTCTTT. The chain combines TRBV30 with TRBJ1-1, with unresolved D. Trimming removed 0 bases from V and 5 bases from J, with 7 bases in between. CDR3 length: 12 amino acids. Looked up from germline, CDR1 is GTSNPN and CDR2 is SVGIG (reference sequence).